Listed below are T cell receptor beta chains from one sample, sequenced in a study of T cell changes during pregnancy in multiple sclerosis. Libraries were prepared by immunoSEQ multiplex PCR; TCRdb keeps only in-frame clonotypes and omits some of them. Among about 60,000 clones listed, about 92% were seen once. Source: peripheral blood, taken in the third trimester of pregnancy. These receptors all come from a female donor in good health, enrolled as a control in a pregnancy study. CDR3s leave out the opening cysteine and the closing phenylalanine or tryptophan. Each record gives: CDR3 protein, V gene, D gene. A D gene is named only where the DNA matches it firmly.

cdr3_aa: ASSQLTGEAETQY
v_call: TRBV4-3
d_call: TRBD1

cdr3_aa: ASSLENPGIHGYT
v_call: TRBV7-9
d_call: .

cdr3_aa: ASSPPVPPVF
v_call: TRBV11-2
d_call: .

cdr3_aa: ASSGREPGGTEAF
v_call: TRBV19
d_call: .

cdr3_aa: SAHTDTQY
v_call: TRBV20-1
d_call: .

cdr3_aa: ATFGLAGGTNTGELF
v_call: TRBV19
d_call: TRBD2

cdr3_aa: ASSGDRVNGYT
v_call: TRBV6-1
d_call: TRBD1

cdr3_aa: ASSLSQGRPTTYGYT
v_call: TRBV7-9
d_call: TRBD1

cdr3_aa: ASSLGVAGDTYEQY
v_call: TRBV11-3
d_call: TRBD2

cdr3_aa: ASSAETGSLTEAF
v_call: TRBV4-2
d_call: TRBD1

cdr3_aa: ASSMDRGYEQF
v_call: TRBV19
d_call: TRBD1

cdr3_aa: ACGGLGGEKLF
v_call: TRBV6-5
d_call: .

cdr3_aa: ASSLPYRASYEQY
v_call: TRBV11-2
d_call: .

cdr3_aa: AISEGQGPYGYT
v_call: TRBV10-3
d_call: TRBD1

cdr3_aa: ASSLFGGWETQY
v_call: TRBV13
d_call: TRBD2

cdr3_aa: ACRLRGKDNQPQH
v_call: TRBV30
d_call: .

cdr3_aa: ASSLGPGEQY
v_call: TRBV7-2
d_call: .

cdr3_aa: ASSVGAGGSNEQF
v_call: TRBV9
d_call: TRBD2

cdr3_aa: ASSQEGSGTGSFNSPLH
v_call: TRBV14
d_call: TRBD1

cdr3_aa: ASSPYRDRAQPQH
v_call: TRBV18
d_call: .

cdr3_aa: AVEGSGGIDTQY
v_call: TRBV5-4
d_call: TRBD2

cdr3_aa: ASSPDPGEQY
v_call: TRBV5-1
d_call: .

cdr3_aa: ASSMARGGSNTGELF
v_call: TRBV19
d_call: TRBD1

cdr3_aa: ASSIDRGFSYEQY
v_call: TRBV10-2
d_call: TRBD1

cdr3_aa: ASSQDRARGTEAF
v_call: TRBV5-1
d_call: TRBD1

cdr3_aa: ASRPEQGYGYT
v_call: TRBV2
d_call: .

cdr3_aa: ASSSGTGGNTIY
v_call: TRBV27
d_call: TRBD1

cdr3_aa: ASSPDQGGEKLF
v_call: TRBV18
d_call: .

cdr3_aa: ASSLGDRVRTDTQY
v_call: TRBV5-1
d_call: TRBD1

cdr3_aa: ASSFDSLNEQF
v_call: TRBV5-4
d_call: .

cdr3_aa: ASSLGGTGTMNTEAF
v_call: TRBV13
d_call: TRBD1

cdr3_aa: AWSVLRSMQEVYT
v_call: TRBV30
d_call: .

cdr3_aa: ASTSGESYEQY
v_call: TRBV14
d_call: TRBD2

cdr3_aa: AWSPRDRGSPDTQY
v_call: TRBV30
d_call: TRBD1

cdr3_aa: AWSSRAIQSGANVLT
v_call: TRBV30
d_call: .

cdr3_aa: ASSLAGGPTDTQY
v_call: TRBV6-5
d_call: TRBD2